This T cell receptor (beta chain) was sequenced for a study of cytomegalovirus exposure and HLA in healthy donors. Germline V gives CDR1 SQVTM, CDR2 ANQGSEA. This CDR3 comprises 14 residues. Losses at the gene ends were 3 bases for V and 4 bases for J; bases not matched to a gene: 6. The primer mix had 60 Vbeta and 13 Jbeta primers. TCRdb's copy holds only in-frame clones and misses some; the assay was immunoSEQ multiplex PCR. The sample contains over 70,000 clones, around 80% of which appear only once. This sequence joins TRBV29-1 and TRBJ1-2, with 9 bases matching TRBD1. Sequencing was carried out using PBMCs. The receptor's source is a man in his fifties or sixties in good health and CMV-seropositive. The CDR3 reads CSVDKGTGIYGYTF. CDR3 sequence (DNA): TGCAGCGTTGATAAAGGGACAGGGATCTATGGCTACACCTTC.